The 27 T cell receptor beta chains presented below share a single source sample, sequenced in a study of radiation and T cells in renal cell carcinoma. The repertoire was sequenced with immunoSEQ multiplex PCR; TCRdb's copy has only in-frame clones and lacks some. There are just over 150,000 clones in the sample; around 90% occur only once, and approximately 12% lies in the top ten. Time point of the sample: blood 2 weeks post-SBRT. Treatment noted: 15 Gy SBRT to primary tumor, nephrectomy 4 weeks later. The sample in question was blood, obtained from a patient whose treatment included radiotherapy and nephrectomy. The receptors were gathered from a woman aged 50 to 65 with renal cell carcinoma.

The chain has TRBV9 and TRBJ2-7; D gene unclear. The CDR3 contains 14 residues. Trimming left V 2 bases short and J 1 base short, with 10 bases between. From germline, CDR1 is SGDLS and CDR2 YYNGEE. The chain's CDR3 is CASSVDYGSYEQYF. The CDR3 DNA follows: TGTGCCAGCAGCGTCGATTACGGATCCTACGAGCAGTACTTC.

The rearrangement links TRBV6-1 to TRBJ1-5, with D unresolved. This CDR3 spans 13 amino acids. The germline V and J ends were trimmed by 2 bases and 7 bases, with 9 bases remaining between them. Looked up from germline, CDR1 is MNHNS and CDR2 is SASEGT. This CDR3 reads CASSEMPGQPQHF. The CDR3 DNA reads TGTGCCAGCAGTGAAATGCCGGGGCAGCCCCAGCATTTT.

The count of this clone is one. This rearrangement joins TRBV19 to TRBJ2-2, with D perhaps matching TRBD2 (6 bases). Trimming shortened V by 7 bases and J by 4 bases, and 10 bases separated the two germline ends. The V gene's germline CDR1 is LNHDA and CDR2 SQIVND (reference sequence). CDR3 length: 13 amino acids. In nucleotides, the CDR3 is TGTGCCAGTACTCCCGGGGGCACCGGGGAGCTGTTTTTT. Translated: CASTPGGTGELFF.

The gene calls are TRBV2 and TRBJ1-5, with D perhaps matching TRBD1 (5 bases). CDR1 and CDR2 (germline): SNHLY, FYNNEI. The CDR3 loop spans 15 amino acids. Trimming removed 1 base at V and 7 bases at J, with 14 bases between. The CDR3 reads CASSEGYKGNQPQHF. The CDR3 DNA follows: TGTGCCAGCAGTGAAGGTTATAAGGGGAACCAGCCCCAGCATTTT.

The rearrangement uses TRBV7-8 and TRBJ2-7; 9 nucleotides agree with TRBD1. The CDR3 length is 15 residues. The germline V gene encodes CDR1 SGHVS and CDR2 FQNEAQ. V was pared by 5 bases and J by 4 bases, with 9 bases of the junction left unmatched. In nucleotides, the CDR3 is TGTGCCAGCAGCATGGGGGGACAGGGAAGTTACGAGCAGTACTTC. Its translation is CASSMGGQGSYEQYF.

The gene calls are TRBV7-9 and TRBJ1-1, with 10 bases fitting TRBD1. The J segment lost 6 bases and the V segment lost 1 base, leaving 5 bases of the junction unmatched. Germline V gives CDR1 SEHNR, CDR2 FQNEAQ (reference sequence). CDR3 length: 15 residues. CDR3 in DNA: TGTGCCAGCAGCTTAGGGGACAGGGGCGGGCCTGAAGCTTTCTTT. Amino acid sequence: CASSLGDRGGPEAFF.

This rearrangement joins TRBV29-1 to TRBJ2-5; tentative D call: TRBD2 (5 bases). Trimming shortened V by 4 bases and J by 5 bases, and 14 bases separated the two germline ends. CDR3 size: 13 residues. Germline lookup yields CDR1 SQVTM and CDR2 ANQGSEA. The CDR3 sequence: CSVAPGNRETQYF. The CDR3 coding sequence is TGCAGCGTTGCTCCCGGGAATCGGGAGACCCAGTACTTC.

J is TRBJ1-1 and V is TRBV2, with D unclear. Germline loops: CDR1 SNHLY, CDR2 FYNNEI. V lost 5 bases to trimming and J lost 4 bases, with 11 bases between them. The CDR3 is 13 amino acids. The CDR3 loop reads CASSSSRGTEAFF. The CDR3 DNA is TGTGCCAGCAGTTCCTCCCGGGGCACTGAAGCTTTCTTT.

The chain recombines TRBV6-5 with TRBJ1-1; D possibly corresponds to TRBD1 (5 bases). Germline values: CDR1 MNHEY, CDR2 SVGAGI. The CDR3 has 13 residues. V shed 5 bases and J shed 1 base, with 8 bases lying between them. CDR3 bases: TGTGCCAGCAGTCCCGGACAGAACACTGAAGCTTTCTTT. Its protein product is CASSPGQNTEAFF.

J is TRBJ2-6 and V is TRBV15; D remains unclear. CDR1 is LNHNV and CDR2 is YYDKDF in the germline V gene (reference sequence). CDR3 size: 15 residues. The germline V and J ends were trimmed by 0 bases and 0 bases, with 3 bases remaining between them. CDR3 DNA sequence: TGTGCCACCAGCAGAGATAACTCTGGGGCCAACGTCCTGACTTTC. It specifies CATSRDNSGANVLTF.

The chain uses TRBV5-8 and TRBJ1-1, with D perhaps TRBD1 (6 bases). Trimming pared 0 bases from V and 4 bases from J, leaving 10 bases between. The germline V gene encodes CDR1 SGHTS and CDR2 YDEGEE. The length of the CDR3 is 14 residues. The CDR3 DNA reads TGTGCCAGCAGCTTGGGCCTACAGGGCACTGAAGCTTTCTTT. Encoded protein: CASSLGLQGTEAFF.

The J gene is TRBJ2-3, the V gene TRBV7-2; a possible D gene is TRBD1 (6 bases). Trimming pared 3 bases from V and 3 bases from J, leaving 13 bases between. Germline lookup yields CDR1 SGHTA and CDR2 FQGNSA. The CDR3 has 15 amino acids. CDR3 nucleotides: TGTGCCAGCAGCTTGACGGGACAATCGACAGATACGCAGTATTTT. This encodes CASSLTGQSTDTQYF.

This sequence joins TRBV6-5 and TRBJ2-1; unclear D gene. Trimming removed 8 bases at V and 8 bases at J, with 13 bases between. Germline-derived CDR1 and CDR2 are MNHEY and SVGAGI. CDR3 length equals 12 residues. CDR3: CASLDLFHEQFF. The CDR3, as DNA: TGTGCCAGCTTGGATCTCTTTCATGAGCAGTTCTTC.

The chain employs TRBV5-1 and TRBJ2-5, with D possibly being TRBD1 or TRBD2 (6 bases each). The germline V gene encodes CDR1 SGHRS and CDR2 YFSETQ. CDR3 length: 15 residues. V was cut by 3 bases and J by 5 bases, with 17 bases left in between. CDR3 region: CASSSIPGAMETQYF. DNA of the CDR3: TGCGCCAGCAGCTCGATCCCGGGGGCAATGGAGACCCAGTACTTC.

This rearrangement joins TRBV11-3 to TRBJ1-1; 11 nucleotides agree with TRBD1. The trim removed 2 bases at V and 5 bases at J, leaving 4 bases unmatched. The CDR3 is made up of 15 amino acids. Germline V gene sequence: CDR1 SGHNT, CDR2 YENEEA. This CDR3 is CASSLTGTGGTEAFF. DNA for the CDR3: TGTGCCAGCAGCTTAACCGGGACAGGGGGAACTGAAGCTTTCTTT.

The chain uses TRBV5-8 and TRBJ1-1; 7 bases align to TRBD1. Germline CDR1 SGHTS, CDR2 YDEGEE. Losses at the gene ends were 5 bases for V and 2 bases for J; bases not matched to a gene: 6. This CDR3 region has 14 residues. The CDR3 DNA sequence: TGTGCCAGCAGACCGGGACAGTCAAACACTGAAGCTTTCTTT. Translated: CASRPGQSNTEAFF.

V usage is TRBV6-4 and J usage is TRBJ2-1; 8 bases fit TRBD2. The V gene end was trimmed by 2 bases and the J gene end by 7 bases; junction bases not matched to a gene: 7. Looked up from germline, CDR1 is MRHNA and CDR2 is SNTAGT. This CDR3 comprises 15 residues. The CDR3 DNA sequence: TGTGCCAGCAGTGACCCCGGGACTAGGAATAATGAGCAGTTCTTC. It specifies CASSDPGTRNNEQFF.

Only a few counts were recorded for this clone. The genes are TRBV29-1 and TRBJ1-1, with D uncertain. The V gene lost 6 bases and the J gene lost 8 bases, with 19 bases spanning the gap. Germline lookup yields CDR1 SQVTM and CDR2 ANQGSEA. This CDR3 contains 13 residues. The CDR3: CSVEASGGGEAFF. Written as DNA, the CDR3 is TGCAGCGTAGAGGCTAGTGGTGGAGGAGAAGCTTTCTTT.

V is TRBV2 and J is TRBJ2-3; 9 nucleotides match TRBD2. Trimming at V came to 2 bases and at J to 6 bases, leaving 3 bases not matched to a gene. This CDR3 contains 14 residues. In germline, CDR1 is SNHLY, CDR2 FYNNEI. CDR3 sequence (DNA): TGTGCCAGCAGTGAATTGCTAGCGGGGGATACGCAGTATTTT. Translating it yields CASSELLAGDTQYF.

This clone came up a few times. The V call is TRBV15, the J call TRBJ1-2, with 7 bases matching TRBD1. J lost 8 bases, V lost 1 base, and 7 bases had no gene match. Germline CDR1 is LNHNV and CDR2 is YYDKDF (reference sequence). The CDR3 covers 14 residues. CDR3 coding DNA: TGTGCCACCAGCAGAGGGGGGACAGCCCTGGGCTACACCTTC. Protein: CATSRGGTALGYTF.

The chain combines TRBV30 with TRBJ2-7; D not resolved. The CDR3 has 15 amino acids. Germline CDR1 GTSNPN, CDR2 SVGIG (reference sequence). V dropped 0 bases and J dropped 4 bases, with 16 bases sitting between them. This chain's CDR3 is CAWSVSPGPTYEQYF. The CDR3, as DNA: TGTGCCTGGAGTGTAAGTCCCGGGCCGACGTACGAGCAGTACTTC. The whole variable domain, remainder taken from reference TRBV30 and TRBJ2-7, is SQTIHQWPATLVQPVGSPLSLECTVEGTSNPNLYWYRQAAGRGLQLLFYSVGIGQISSEVPQNLSASRPQDRQFILSSKKLLLSDSGFYLCAWSVSPGPTYEQYFGPGTRLTVT.

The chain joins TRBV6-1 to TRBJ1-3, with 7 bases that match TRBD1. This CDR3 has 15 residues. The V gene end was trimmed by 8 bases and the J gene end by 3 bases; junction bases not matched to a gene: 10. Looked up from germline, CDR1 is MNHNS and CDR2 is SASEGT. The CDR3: CASGQGTAFGNTIYF. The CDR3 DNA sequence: TGTGCCAGCGGGCAGGGGACAGCTTTTGGAAACACCATATATTTT.

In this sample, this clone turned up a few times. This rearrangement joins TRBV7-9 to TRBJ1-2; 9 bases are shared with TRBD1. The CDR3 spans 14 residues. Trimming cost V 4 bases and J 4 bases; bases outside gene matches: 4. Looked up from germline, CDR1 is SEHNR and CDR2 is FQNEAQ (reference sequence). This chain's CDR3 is CASSSTGGGYGYTF. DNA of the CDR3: TGTGCCAGCAGCTCGACAGGGGGTGGCTATGGCTACACCTTC. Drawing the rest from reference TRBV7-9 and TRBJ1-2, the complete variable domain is DTGVSQNPRHKITKRGQNVTFRCDPISEHNRLYWYRQTLGQGPEFLTYFQNEAQLEKSRLLSDRFSAERPKGSFSTLEIQRTEQGDSAMYLCASSSTGGGYGYTFGSGTRLTVV.

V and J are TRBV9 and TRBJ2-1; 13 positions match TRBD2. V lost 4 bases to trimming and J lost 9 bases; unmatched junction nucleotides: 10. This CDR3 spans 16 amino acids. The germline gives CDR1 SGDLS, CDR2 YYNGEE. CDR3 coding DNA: TGTGCCAGCAGCCGATCTCCAGGACTAGCGGGGGCTGAGCAGTTCTTC. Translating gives CASSRSPGLAGAEQFF.

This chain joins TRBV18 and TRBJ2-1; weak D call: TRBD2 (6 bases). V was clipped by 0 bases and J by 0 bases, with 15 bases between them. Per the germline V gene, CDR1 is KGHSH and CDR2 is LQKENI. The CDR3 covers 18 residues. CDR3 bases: TGTGCCAGCTCACCACCAAGCCGCGGGGCTAGCTCCTACAATGAGCAGTTCTTC. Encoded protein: CASSPPSRGASSYNEQFF. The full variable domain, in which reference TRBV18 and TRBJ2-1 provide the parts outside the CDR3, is NAGVMQNPRHLVRRRGQEARLRCSPMKGHSHVYWYRQLPEEGLKFMVYLQKENIIDESGMPKERFSAEFPKEGPSILRIQQVVRGDSAAYFCASSPPSRGASSYNEQFFGPGTRLTVL.

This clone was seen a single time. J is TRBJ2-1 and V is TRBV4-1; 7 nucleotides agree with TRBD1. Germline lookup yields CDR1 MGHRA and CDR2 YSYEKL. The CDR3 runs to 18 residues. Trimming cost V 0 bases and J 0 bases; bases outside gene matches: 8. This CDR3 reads CASSQETGAGSSYNEQFF. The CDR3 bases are TGCGCCAGCAGCCAAGAAACAGGGGCTGGAAGCTCCTACAATGAGCAGTTCTTC.

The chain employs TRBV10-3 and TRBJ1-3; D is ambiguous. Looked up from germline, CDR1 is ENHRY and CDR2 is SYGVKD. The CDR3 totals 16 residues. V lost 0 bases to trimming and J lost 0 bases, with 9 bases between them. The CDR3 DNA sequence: TGTGCCATCAGTGAGTCTGTTGTAGTCTCTGGAAACACCATATATTTT. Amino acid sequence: CAISESVVVSGNTIYF.